This record concerns one TCR beta chain sequence. The CDR3 is made up of 14 amino acids. Germline V CDR1 and CDR2: MDHEN, SYDVKM. This record belongs to a study of blood T cells in healthy people across ages. Through a sample-barcoded 5' primer and a J-beta primer mix, a second PCR was run for about 6 to 11 cycles. A single record per CDR3 protein comes from TCRdb applying MiXCR to the 5' RACE reads. The data show over a million distinct CDR3 sequences, 35% to 50% seen once. This TCR was sampled from an older woman in good health. Sequencing used blood. This chain links TRBV28 with TRBJ2-5; D possibly corresponds to TRBD2 (5 bases). The assigned J gene may be wrong: the sequence end matches TRBJ2-7 better. The CDR3 nucleotides are TGTGCCAGCAGTTTTAACTATCGGGGTTACGAGCAGTACTTC. Residues: CASSFNYRGYEQYF.